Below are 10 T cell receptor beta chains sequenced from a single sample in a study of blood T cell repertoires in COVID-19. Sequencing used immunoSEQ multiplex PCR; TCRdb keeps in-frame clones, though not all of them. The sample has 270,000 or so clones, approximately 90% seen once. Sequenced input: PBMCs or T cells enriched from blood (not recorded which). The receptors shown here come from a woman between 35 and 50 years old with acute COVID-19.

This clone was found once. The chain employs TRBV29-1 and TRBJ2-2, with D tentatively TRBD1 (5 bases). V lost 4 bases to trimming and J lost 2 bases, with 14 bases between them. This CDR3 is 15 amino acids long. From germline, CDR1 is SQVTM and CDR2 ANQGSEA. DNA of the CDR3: TGCAGCGTTGTTTATGGGGCACTAAACACCGGGGAGCTGTTTTTT. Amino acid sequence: CSVVYGALNTGELFF.

The CDR3 reads CASSFAGGYQPQHF. The CDR3 bases are TGTGCCAGCAGTTTCGCAGGGGGCTATCAGCCCCAGCATTTT. The V call is TRBV28, the J call TRBJ1-5; 8 bases agree with TRBD1. V gave up 3 bases and J gave up 5 bases; unmatched junction bases: 3. CDR1 MDHEN and CDR2 SYDVKM come from the germline V gene. The CDR3 has 14 residues.

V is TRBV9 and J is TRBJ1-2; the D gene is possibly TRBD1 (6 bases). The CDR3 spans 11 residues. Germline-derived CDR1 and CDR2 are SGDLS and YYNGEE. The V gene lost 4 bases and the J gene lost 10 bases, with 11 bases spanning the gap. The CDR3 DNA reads TGTGCCAGCAGCACAGACAGGTTCTACACCTTC. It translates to CASSTDRFYTF.

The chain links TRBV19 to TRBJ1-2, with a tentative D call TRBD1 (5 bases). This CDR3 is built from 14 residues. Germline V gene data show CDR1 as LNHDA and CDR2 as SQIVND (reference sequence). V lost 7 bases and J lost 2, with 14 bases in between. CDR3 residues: CASTQGLGNYGYTF. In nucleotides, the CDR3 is TGTGCCAGTACCCAGGGCTTAGGGAACTATGGCTACACCTTC.

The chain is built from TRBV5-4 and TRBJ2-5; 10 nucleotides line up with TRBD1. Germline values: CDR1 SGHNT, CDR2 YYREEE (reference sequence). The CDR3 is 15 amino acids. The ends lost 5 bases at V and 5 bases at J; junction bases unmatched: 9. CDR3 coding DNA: TGTGCCAGCAGTACGGGACAGGGGCTTGGGGAGACCCAGTACTTC. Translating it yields CASSTGQGLGETQYF. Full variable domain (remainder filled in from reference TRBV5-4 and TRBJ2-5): ETGVTQSPTHLIKTRGQQVTLRCSSQSGHNTVSWYQQALGQGPQFIFQYYREEENGRGNFPPRFSGLQFPNYSSELNVNALELDDSALYLCASSTGQGLGETQYFGPGTRLLVL.

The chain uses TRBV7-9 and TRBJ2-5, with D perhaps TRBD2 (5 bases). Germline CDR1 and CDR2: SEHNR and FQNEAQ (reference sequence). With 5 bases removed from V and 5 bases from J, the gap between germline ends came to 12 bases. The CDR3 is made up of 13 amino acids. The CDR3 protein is CASSPDYGETQYF. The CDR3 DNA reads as TGTGCCAGCAGCCCCGACTATGGGGAGACCCAGTACTTC.

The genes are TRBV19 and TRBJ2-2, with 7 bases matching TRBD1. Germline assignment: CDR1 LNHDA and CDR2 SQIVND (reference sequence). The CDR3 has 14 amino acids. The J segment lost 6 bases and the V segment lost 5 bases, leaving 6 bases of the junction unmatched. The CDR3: CASSENRGAGELFF. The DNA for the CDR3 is TGTGCCAGTAGTGAGAACAGGGGCGCCGGGGAGCTGTTTTTT.

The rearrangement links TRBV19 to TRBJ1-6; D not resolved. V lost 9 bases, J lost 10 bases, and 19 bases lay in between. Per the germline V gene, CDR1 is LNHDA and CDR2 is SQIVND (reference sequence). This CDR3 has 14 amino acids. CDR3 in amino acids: CASQHLSQESPLHF. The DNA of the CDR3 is TGTGCCAGCCAACACCTTTCCCAAGAATCACCCCTCCACTTT.

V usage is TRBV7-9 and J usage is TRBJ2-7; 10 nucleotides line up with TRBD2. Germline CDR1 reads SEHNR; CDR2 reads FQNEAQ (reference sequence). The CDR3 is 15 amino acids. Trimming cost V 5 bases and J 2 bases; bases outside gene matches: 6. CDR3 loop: CASSVPGLATYEQYF. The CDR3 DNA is TGTGCCAGCAGCGTACCGGGACTAGCGACCTACGAGCAGTACTTC.

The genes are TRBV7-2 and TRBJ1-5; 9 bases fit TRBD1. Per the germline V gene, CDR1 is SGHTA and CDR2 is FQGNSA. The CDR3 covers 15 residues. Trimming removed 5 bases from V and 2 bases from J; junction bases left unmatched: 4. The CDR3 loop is CASSQQGAGNQPQHF. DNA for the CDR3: TGTGCCAGCAGCCAACAGGGGGCTGGCAATCAGCCCCAGCATTTT.